These T cell receptor beta chains were read from a single sample in a study of beta chain features in type 1 diabetes. Some clones are missing from TCRdb's copy, which holds only in-frame ones; the method was immunoSEQ multiplex PCR. The sample has about 140,000 clones, roughly 7.2% seen once. Input material: central memory CD4+ T cells from blood. Every receptor here comes from a woman aged 30 to 39 in good health. CDR3s include the opening cysteine and the closing phenylalanine or tryptophan. The D gene is left open where the match is weak. Part of the rows lack a size; the others show once, few, many or a class for expanded clones.

d_call,v_call,clone_size,j_call,cdr3_nt,cdr3_aa
TRBD1,TRBV18,-,TRBJ2-7,TGTGCCAGCTCACTGGGACAGGGGATGGGCGAGCAGTACTTC,CASSLGQGMGEQYF
TRBD2,TRBV5-6,few,TRBJ2-5,TGTGCCAGCAGCACCCGGATAGCGGGTTCAACAGAGACCCAGTACTTC,CASSTRIAGSTETQYF
-,TRBV7-2,-,TRBJ2-7,TGTGCCAGCAGCCAATCCAGGGGCGAGCAGTACTTC,CASSQSRGEQYF
TRBD1,TRBV6-6,-,TRBJ2-7,TGTGCCAGCAGTCCGACAGGGCAGAGCTACGAGCAGTACTTC,CASSPTGQSYEQYF
-,TRBV7-2,few,TRBJ2-7,TGTGCCAGCAGCTTAGAGCGCTTGGAGGGTTTCGACTACGAGCAGTACTTC,CASSLERLEGFDYEQYF
-,TRBV27,few,TRBJ2-1,TGTGCCAGCAAGGGGGGGCTTCTTGGCAATGAGCAGTTCTTC,CASKGGLLGNEQFF
TRBD2,TRBV7-6,-,TRBJ2-5,TGTGCCAGCAGCTTAAGTACTAGCGGGCAAGAGACCCAGTACTTC,CASSLSTSGQETQYF
-,TRBV18,-,TRBJ2-3,TGTGCCAGCTCACCCTGGACTGTTGGCACAGATACGCAGTATTTT,CASSPWTVGTDTQYF
-,TRBV5-1,-,TRBJ2-6,TGCGCCAGCAGCTCCCAAGGGGTCTCTGGGGCCAACGTCCTGACTTTC,CASSSQGVSGANVLTF
-,TRBV7-9,-,TRBJ2-6,TGTGCCAGCAGCACCCCCCAGGGGAGGGTTGGGGCCAACGTCCTGACTTTC,CASSTPQGRVGANVLTF
TRBD2,TRBV11-2,few,TRBJ2-3,TGTGCCAGCAGGAAGCGCCCGGGACTAGCGGGAGTCACAGATACGCAGTATTTT,CASRKRPGLAGVTDTQYF
TRBD1,TRBV5-4,-,TRBJ2-1,TGTGCCAGCAGCCAAATAAAGGGGGCGCCGGGGAATGAGCAGTTCTTC,CASSQIKGAPGNEQFF
-,TRBV7-8,few,TRBJ1-5,TGTGCCAGCAGCCGAGGACAGATCCAAGGGGAGCCCCAGCATTTT,CASSRGQIQGEPQHF
-,TRBV7-9,few,TRBJ2-7,TGTGCCAGCAGCCAAGGGAACGGGGGGCTCTACGAGCAGTACTTC,CASSQGNGGLYEQYF
TRBD1,TRBV7-3,few,TRBJ2-3,TGTGCCAGCAGCTTATTGCCAGGGGGCATGGGAGATACGCAGTATTTT,CASSLLPGGMGDTQYF
-,TRBV2,few,TRBJ1-2,TGTGCCAGCAGTGACACGGGGGGTGGATATGGCTACACCTTC,CASSDTGGGYGYTF
-,TRBV5-6,-,TRBJ2-2,TGTGCCAGCACCCGCGGGGCCGGGGAGCTGTTTTTT,CASTRGAGELFF
-,TRBV6-4,few,TRBJ2-1,TGTGCCAGCAGTGAGGAGGAATACAATGAGCAGTTCTTC,CASSEEEYNEQFF
-,TRBV15,-,TRBJ2-7,TGTGCCACCAGACGGGACATCCCGTCCTACGAGCAGTACTTC,CATRRDIPSYEQYF